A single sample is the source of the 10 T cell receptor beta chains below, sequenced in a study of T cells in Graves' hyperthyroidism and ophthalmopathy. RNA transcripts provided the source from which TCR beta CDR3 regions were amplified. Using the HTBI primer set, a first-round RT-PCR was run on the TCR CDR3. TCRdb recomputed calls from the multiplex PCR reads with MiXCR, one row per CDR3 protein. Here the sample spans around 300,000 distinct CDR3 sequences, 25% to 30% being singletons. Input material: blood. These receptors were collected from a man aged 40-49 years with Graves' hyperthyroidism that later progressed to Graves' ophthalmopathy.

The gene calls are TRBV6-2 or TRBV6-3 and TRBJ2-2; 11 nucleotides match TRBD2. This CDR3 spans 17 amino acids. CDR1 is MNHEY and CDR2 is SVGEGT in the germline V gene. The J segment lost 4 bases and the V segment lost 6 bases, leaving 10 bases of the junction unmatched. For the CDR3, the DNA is TGTGCCAGCAGGCCCCCTACTAGCGGGAGAGCCACCGGGGAGCTGTTTTTT. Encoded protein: CASRPPTSGRATGELFF.

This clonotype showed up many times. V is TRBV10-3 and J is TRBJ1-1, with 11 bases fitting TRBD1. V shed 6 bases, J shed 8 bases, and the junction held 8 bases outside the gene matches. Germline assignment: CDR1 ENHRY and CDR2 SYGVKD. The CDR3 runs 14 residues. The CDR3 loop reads CAIRRGQGGGEAFF. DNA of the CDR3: TGTGCCATCAGGAGGGGACAGGGGGGCGGGGAAGCTTTCTTT.

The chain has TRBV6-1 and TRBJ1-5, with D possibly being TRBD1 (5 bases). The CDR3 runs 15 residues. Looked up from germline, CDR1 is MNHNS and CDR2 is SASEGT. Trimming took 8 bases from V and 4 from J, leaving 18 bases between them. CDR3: CASWGDGRENQPQHF. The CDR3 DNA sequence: TGTGCCAGCTGGGGCGATGGCAGGGAGAATCAGCCCCAGCATTTT.

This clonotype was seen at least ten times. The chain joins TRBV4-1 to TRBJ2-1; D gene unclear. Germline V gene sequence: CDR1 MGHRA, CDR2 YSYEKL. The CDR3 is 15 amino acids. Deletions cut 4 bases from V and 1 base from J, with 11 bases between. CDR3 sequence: CASSPAAVSYNEQFF. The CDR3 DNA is TGCGCCAGCAGCCCGGCGGCGGTTTCCTACAATGAGCAGTTCTTC.

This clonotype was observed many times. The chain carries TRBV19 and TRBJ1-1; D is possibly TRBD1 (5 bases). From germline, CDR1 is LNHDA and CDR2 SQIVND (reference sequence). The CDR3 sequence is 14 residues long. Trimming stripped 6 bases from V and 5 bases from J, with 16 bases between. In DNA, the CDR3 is TGTGCCAGTAGAAGGGGACCCTTTGGGACTGAAGCTTTCTTT. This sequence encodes CASRRGPFGTEAFF.

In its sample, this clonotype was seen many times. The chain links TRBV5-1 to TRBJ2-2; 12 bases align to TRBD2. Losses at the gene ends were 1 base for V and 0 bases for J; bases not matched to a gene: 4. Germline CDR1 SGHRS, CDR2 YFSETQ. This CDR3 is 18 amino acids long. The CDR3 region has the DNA TGCGCCAGCAGCTTGTCTACTAGCGGGAGGACGAACACCGGGGAGCTGTTTTTT. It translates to CASSLSTSGRTNTGELFF. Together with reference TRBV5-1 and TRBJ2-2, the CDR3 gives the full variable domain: KAGVTQTPRYLIKTRGQQVTLSCSPISGHRSVSWYQQTPGQGLQFLFEYFSETQRNKGNFPGRFSGRQFSNSRSEMNVSTLELGDSALYLCASSLSTSGRTNTGELFFGEGSRLTVL.

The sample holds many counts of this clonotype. The CDR3 DNA sequence: TGTGCCAGCAGCAACTTCGTGGGGCCCACTGAAGCTTTCTTT. It yields the protein CASSNFVGPTEAFF. The gene calls are TRBV28 and TRBJ1-1, with D possibly being TRBD1 (5 bases). This CDR3 contains 14 residues. Between the trimmed V and J ends, which lost 6 bases and 4 bases, there was a span of 15 bases. From germline, CDR1 is MDHEN and CDR2 SYDVKM.

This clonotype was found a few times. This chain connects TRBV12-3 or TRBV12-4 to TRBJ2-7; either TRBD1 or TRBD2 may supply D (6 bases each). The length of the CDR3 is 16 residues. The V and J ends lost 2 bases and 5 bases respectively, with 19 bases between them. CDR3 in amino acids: CASSLNGDLGGNEQYF. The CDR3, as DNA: TGTGCCAGCAGTTTAAACGGGGACCTAGGGGGGAACGAGCAGTACTTC.

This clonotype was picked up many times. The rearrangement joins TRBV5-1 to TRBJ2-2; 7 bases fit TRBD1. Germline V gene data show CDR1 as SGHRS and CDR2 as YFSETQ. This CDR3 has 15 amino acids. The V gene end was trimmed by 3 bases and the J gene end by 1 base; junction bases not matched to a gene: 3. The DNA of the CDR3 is TGCGCCAGCAGCTGGAGACAGGGGAACACCGGGGAGCTGTTTTTT. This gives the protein CASSWRQGNTGELFF. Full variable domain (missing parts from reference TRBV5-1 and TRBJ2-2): KAGVTQTPRYLIKTRGQQVTLSCSPISGHRSVSWYQQTPGQGLQFLFEYFSETQRNKGNFPGRFSGRQFSNSRSEMNVSTLELGDSALYLCASSWRQGNTGELFFGEGSRLTVL.

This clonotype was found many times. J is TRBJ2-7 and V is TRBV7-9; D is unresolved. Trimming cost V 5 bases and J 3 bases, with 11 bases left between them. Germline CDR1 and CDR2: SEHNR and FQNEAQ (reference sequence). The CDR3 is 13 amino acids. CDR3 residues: CASSDGRIYEQYF. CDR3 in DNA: TGTGCCAGCAGCGACGGACGGATCTACGAGCAGTACTTC. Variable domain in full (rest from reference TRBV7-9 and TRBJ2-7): DTGVSQNPRHKITKRGQNVTFRCDPISEHNRLYWYRQTLGQGPEFLTYFQNEAQLEKSRLLSDRFSAERPKGSFSTLEIQRTEQGDSAMYLCASSDGRIYEQYFGPGTRLTVT.